The source of this TCR beta chain is a study of T cell clones after liver transplantation. On the study more broadly: At least one year of complete immunosuppression withdrawal without enzymes over twice normal defined tolerance. Notes on the study in general: Circulating graft-donor-reactive CD4 TCRbeta sequences fell significantly post-transplant in 5 of 8 subjects.

TCRdb keeps only in-frame clones here, not all; method: immunoSEQ multiplex PCR. The top ten hold about 8.1% of the sample, which has 40,000 to 65,000 clones, 65% to 85% seen once. The germline V gene encodes CDR1 MNHEY and CDR2 SMNVEV (reference sequence). The CDR3 is 17 residues long. Trimming cost V 10 bases and J 0 bases; bases outside gene matches: 14. A word on this clone: What it recognizes is unknown.

The source was CD4+ T cells from blood, collected before liver transplant. This clonotype was obtained from a human donor who received a liver transplant. The rearrangement joins TRBV27 to TRBJ2-3; TRBD2 aligns across 9 bases. The CDR3 sequence: CAKRGLARGLSTDTQYF. For the CDR3, the DNA is TGTGCCAAAAGAGGACTAGCGCGGGGACTGAGCACAGATACGCAGTATTTT.